Listed here are 20 T cell receptor beta chains from one sample, sequenced in a study of T cells in Graves' hyperthyroidism and ophthalmopathy. TCR beta CDR3 region amplification was performed from RNA transcripts. RT-PCR in the first round (using the HTBI primer set) targeted the TCR CDR3. TCRdb redid the calling of the multiplex PCR reads with MiXCR, one entry per CDR3 protein. The sample lists some 500,000 distinct CDR3 sequences, roughly 14% seen once, with around 17% in the top ten. The source material was blood. These receptors were obtained from a woman aged 18-29 years with Graves' hyperthyroidism.

This clonotype was found many times. The rearrangement links TRBV2 to TRBJ2-1; 10 bases map to TRBD2. Per germline, CDR1 SNHLY and CDR2 FYNNEI. The CDR3 sequence is 16 residues long. With 2 bases clipped from V and 6 bases from J, the junction kept 7 bases outside the gene matches. The CDR3 protein is CASSEQLAGLVNEQFF. CDR3 bases: TGTGCCAGCAGTGAACAACTAGCGGGACTCGTCAATGAGCAGTTCTTC. Complete variable domain (other parts from reference TRBV2 and TRBJ2-1): EPEVTQTPSHQVTQMGQEVILRCVPISNHLYFYWYRQILGQKVEFLVSFYNNEISEKSEIFDDQFSVERPDGSNFTLKIRSTKLEDSAMYFCASSEQLAGLVNEQFFGPGTRLTVL.

The V call is TRBV12-3 or TRBV12-4, the J call TRBJ2-5; TRBD2 matches at 8 bases. The V segment lost 1 base and the J segment 13 bases; nucleotides outside the gene matches: 11. This CDR3 region has 14 residues. CDR3 DNA sequence: TGTGCCAGCAGTTTAGGTGGGACTAGGGGTTTTTTGTACTTC. It yields the protein CASSLGGTRGFLYF.

This clonotype was seen ten or more times. The chain couples TRBV27 to TRBJ1-5, with unresolved D. This CDR3 has 13 residues. Trimming removed 5 bases at V and 1 base at J, with 6 bases between. Germline CDR1 MNHEY, CDR2 SMNVEV (reference sequence). The CDR3 nucleotides are TGTGCCAGCAGTCGGTGGAGCAATCAGCCCCAGCATTTT. It is translated as CASSRWSNQPQHF.

This chain links TRBV30 with TRBJ2-3; perhaps TRBD1 as D (5 bases). V gave up 2 bases and J gave up 1 base, with 10 bases separating them. Germline lookup yields CDR1 GTSNPN and CDR2 SVGIG (reference sequence). The CDR3 is made up of 14 amino acids. The CDR3: CAWSMGHGTDTQYF. The CDR3 DNA reads as TGTGCCTGGAGTATGGGGCACGGCACAGATACGCAGTATTTT.

The sample holds a few counts of this clonotype. V gene TRBV4-1 combines with J gene TRBJ1-1; TRBD1 agrees at 8 bases. CDR1 MGHRA and CDR2 YSYEKL come from the germline V gene. This CDR3 comprises 15 residues. Unmatched junction bases numbered 6, after V lost 4 bases and J lost 2 bases. CDR3 region: CASSLITGGNTEAFF. The DNA for the CDR3 is TGCGCCAGCAGCCTTATCACAGGGGGTAACACTGAAGCTTTCTTT.

In its sample, this clonotype was seen many times. The V and J genes are TRBV9 and TRBJ2-1; D possibly corresponds to TRBD2 (5 bases). This CDR3 has 17 amino acids. Trimming removed 0 bases from V and 9 bases from J, with 22 bases in between. The germline V gene encodes CDR1 SGDLS and CDR2 YYNGEE. This CDR3 reads CASSVDPSGLATSEQFF. CDR3 bases: TGTGCCAGCAGCGTAGACCCCTCCGGGCTAGCAACGAGTGAGCAGTTCTTC.

V is TRBV6-2 or TRBV6-3 and J is TRBJ1-1, with a possible D match to TRBD1 (5 bases). Trimming left V 2 bases short and J 3 bases short, with 16 bases between. Germline-derived CDR1 and CDR2 are MNHEY and SVGEGT. The CDR3 has 16 amino acids. The CDR3 reads CASSYPPGPGDTEAFF. Written as DNA, the CDR3 is TGTGCCAGCAGTTACCCTCCGGGGCCGGGGGACACTGAAGCTTTCTTT.

This clonotype was seen more than once but under ten times. The chain joins TRBV13 to TRBJ2-3; 10 nucleotides align to TRBD2. CDR3 length equals 21 residues. V was pared by 1 base and J by 3 bases, with 19 bases of the junction left unmatched. CDR1 is PRHDT, CDR2 FYEKMQ, per germline (reference sequence). Here the CDR3 reads CASSLAVPTPSSGSKTDTQYF. Written as DNA, the CDR3 is TGTGCCAGCAGCTTAGCCGTCCCGACCCCCTCTAGCGGGAGTAAGACAGATACGCAGTATTTT.

The chain has TRBV28 and TRBJ1-2; a possible D gene is TRBD1 (5 bases). Per the germline V gene, CDR1 is MDHEN and CDR2 is SYDVKM. The CDR3 totals 13 residues. This CDR3 reads CAIGGLSNYGYTF. The CDR3 nucleotides are TGTGCAATCGGGGGGTTGAGTAACTATGGCTACACCTTC.

The rearrangement joins TRBV5-1 to TRBJ2-3; unclear D gene. CDR3 size: 14 residues. V was cut by 1 base and J by 4 bases, with 10 bases left in between. Per germline, CDR1 SGHRS and CDR2 YFSETQ. The CDR3 region has the DNA TGCGCCAGCAGCTTGTTTAGGGAATCAGATACGCAGTATTTT. This sequence encodes CASSLFRESDTQYF. Together with reference TRBV5-1 and TRBJ2-3, the CDR3 gives the full variable domain: KAGVTQTPRYLIKTRGQQVTLSCSPISGHRSVSWYQQTPGQGLQFLFEYFSETQRNKGNFPGRFSGRQFSNSRSEMNVSTLELGDSALYLCASSLFRESDTQYFGPGTRLTVL.

The chain joins TRBV11-2 to TRBJ2-1; no firm D call. V dropped 3 bases and J dropped 6 bases, with 9 bases sitting between them. This CDR3 comprises 13 residues. Germline CDR1 and CDR2: SGHAT and FQNNGV. The CDR3 nucleotides read TGTGCCAGCAGCTTGGGTTTCGGCAATGAGCAGTTCTTC. Its protein product is CASSLGFGNEQFF.

In the case of this clonotype: Just one base apart from a much larger clone, this may be a read error. This chain uses TRBV6-1 with TRBJ2-1; weak D call: TRBD2 (6 bases). The CDR3 length is 15 residues. CDR1 is MNHNS and CDR2 is SASEGT in the germline V gene. CDR3 amino acids: CASSKSGYSYDEQFF. The CDR3 nucleotides are TGTGCCAGCAGCAAAAGCGGGTACTCCTACGATGAGCAGTTCTTC.

This clonotype occurred a few times. This rearrangement joins TRBV6-1 to TRBJ2-2; 9 nucleotides match TRBD2. There are 14 residues in the CDR3. V dropped 8 bases and J dropped 7; count of bases not matched to a gene: 8. Germline CDR1 is MNHNS and CDR2 is SASEGT. The CDR3 reads CASLSGRSIGELFF. CDR3 in DNA: TGTGCCAGCCTCAGCGGGAGGTCGATCGGGGAGCTGTTTTTT.

The sample holds many counts of this clonotype. This chain links TRBV18 with TRBJ1-3; TRBD1 matches at 10 bases. The length of the CDR3 is 14 residues. CDR1 and CDR2 from the germline V gene are KGHSH and LQKENI. With 7 bases clipped from V and 3 bases from J, the junction kept 3 bases outside the gene matches. The chain's CDR3 is CASFGQGDGNTIYF. Here the CDR3 DNA reads TGTGCCAGCTTCGGACAGGGGGATGGAAACACCATATATTTT.

The sample holds many counts of this clonotype. The chain is built from TRBV6-1 and TRBJ1-3; no clear D gene. CDR1 and CDR2 from the germline V gene are MNHNS and SASEGT. Trimming stripped 5 bases from V and 4 bases from J, with 9 bases between. This CDR3 spans 13 amino acids. The CDR3 DNA reads TGTGCCAGCAGTCGATCATTAGGAAACACCATATATTTT. It yields the protein CASSRSLGNTIYF.

V gene TRBV15 combines with J gene TRBJ2-5; D perhaps matches TRBD2 (5 bases). V was clipped by 3 bases and J by 5 bases, with 13 bases between them. This CDR3 is built from 14 residues. CDR1 and CDR2 (germline): LNHNV, YYDKDF (reference sequence). This chain's CDR3 is CATSSWGRRETQYF. CDR3 DNA: TGTGCCACCAGCAGCTGGGGTCGGAGGGAGACCCAGTACTTC.

This clonotype occurred many times. V gene TRBV12-3 or TRBV12-4 combines with J gene TRBJ1-5; D gene ambiguous. CDR3 length: 13 amino acids. The V end lost 1 base, the J end lost 3 bases, and 4 bases lay between the germline ends. The CDR3, as DNA: TGTGCCAGCAGTTTAGAATACAATCAGCCCCAGCATTTT. Its translation is CASSLEYNQPQHF.

In its sample, this clonotype was seen once. The chain carries TRBV30 and TRBJ1-2; D gene unclear. The CDR3 has 14 residues. Germline lookup yields CDR1 GTSNPN and CDR2 SVGIG (reference sequence). V lost 1 base to trimming and J lost 0 bases, with 9 bases between them. In DNA, the CDR3 is TGTGCCTGGAGTGAGGCGGAAGCTAACTATGGCTACACCTTC. It is translated as CAWSEAEANYGYTF.

The chain employs TRBV29-1 and TRBJ2-2, with D possibly called TRBD1 or TRBD2 (5 bases each). This CDR3 spans 16 amino acids. Germline CDR1 and CDR2: SQVTM and ANQGSEA. The V and J ends lost 4 bases and 1 base respectively, with 16 bases between them. The CDR3 bases are TGCAGCGTTGTTGGTCTTGGGACGCTGAACACCGGGGAGCTGTTTTTT. Protein: CSVVGLGTLNTGELFF.

This clonotype was seen more than once but under ten times. A much larger clone lies one base from this, so it may be a read error. V and J are TRBV28 and TRBJ2-1; 7 bases align to TRBD1. V shed 5 bases, J shed 7 bases, and the junction held 8 bases outside the gene matches. Germline CDR1 reads MDHEN; CDR2 reads SYDVKM. CDR3 size: 14 residues. DNA for the CDR3: TGTGCCAGCAGTCCCGGACAGGTCTCGAATGAGCAGTTCTTC. Protein sequence: CASSPGQVSNEQFF.